This record looks at one T cell receptor beta chain sequence and its context. A single record per CDR3 protein comes from TCRdb applying MiXCR to the 5' RACE reads. The sample lists 450,000 or so distinct CDR3 sequences, approximately 15% occurring once. The data are from a study of identical twins. This sample was shared with a second study, whose subject was yellow fever vaccine responses in identical twins.

Sequencing was carried out using CD4+ T cells sorted from blood. The sequence derives from a woman under 30 in good health.

CDR3 DNA sequence: TGTGCCAGCAGCATTTTTATCCTATTGGCAGTCACTAGCACAGATACGCAGTATTTT. Its protein product is CASSIFILLAVTSTDTQYF. The rearrangement links TRBV21-1 to TRBJ2-3. TRBV21-1 is a recognized pseudogene. The CDR3 has 19 residues.